This TCR beta chain was captured in a study of early T cells in non-severe SARS-CoV-2 infection. Across the study: Chains were unpaired, as sequencing was done on bulk RNA from unsorted whole blood. Findings of the study overall: Private and CD4 specificities were missed by VDJdb matching, which favored anti-spike CD8 responses.

Unique molecular identifiers were affixed to single, distinct cDNA molecules. TCRdb called the 5' RACE reads again in MiXCR, with one record for every CDR3 protein. The table records around 81,000 distinct CDR3 sequences, 14% to 15% of them present only once. V lost 5 bases to trimming and J lost 5 bases, with 18 bases between them. The CDR3 runs 15 residues. Germline values: CDR1 SGHVS, CDR2 FQNEAQ. A note on this clonotype: Its antigen is unidentified.

The sequencing sample was made of whole blood. This rearrangement joins TRBV7-8 to TRBJ2-5; D may correspond to TRBD1 or TRBD2 (5 bases each). The origin of this receptor is an adult who was a healthcare worker with PCR-confirmed SARS-CoV-2 infection or an uninfected control (not recorded which). This CDR3 is CASSPGPPGTETQYF. CDR3 DNA: TGTGCCAGCAGCCCAGGTCCCCCGGGGACGGAGACCCAGTACTTC.